This entry lists 4 T cell receptor beta chains sequenced from one sample in a study of T cells in Graves' hyperthyroidism and ophthalmopathy. The CDR3 regions of TCR beta were amplified from RNA transcripts. When the TCR CDR3 underwent first-round RT-PCR, the HTBI primer set was used. Each CDR3 protein is one row after TCRdb ran MiXCR on the multiplex PCR reads. The sample includes 400,000 to 600,000 distinct CDR3 sequences, about 16% seen only once; the top ten take approximately 30%. Input material: blood. These receptors were taken from a woman in her thirties with Graves' ophthalmopathy.

This clonotype was recorded many times. The rearrangement uses TRBV20-1 and TRBJ1-2; 8 nucleotides align to TRBD1. In germline, CDR1 is DFQATT, CDR2 SNEGSKA (reference sequence). The CDR3 is 13 amino acids. V trimming: 5 bases; J trimming: 2 bases; junction bases outside the gene matches: 4. The CDR3 DNA reads TGCAGTGCTGGAGGGACAGGAAACTATGGCTACACCTTC. This translates into CSAGGTGNYGYTF.

The table lists this clonotype with many counts. The V gene is TRBV6-2 or TRBV6-3, the J gene TRBJ1-1; 7 bases match TRBD1. Germline V gene lookup returns CDR1 MNHEY and CDR2 SVGEGT. The V gene end was trimmed by 7 bases and the J gene end by 0 bases; junction bases not matched to a gene: 8. The CDR3 runs 15 residues. The CDR3 sequence: CASTSLDRLNTEAFF. The CDR3 DNA is TGTGCCAGCACGTCGCTGGACAGGCTGAACACTGAAGCTTTCTTT.

The chain couples TRBV24-1 to TRBJ2-7; no firm D call. Germline CDR1 is KGHDR and CDR2 is SFDVKD. This CDR3 comprises 12 residues. Trimming shortened V by 1 base and J by 4 bases, and 4 bases separated the two germline ends. CDR3 loop: CATSDLKYEQYF. The CDR3 DNA follows: TGTGCCACCAGTGATTTAAAATACGAGCAGTACTTC.

This clonotype came up once. The V and J genes are TRBV4-3 and TRBJ2-7; 10 bases align to TRBD2. The germline V gene has CDR1 LGHNA and CDR2 YSLEER. The V segment lost 0 bases and the J segment 3 bases; nucleotides outside the gene matches: 11. The CDR3 spans 18 residues. The DNA of the CDR3 is TGCGCCAGCAGCCAAGAGATAGGACTAGCGGCATCAAACTACGAGCAGTACTTC. It yields the protein CASSQEIGLAASNYEQYF.